The 18 T cell receptor beta chains given below trace back to one sample, sequenced in a study of prognosis after radiotherapy for stage I lung cancer. Multiplex PCR in two rounds served to amplify TCR beta CDR3 from genomic DNA. Primers (each specific to one TRBV or TRBJ gene) were used in first-round PCR. TCRdb used MiXCR to reprocess the multiplex PCR reads, holding one entry per CDR3 protein. The data show approximately 16,000 distinct CDR3 sequences, 29% seen once. Sample: PBMCs, taken before or after stereotactic body radiation therapy (not recorded which). These receptors all stem from a donor at least 50 years old with non-small cell lung cancer.

This clonotype was picked up many times. V gene TRBV5-1 combines with J gene TRBJ2-3, with a possible D match to TRBD2 (6 bases). V lost 0 bases to trimming and J lost 0 bases, with 8 bases between them. From germline, CDR1 is SGHRS and CDR2 YFSETQ. This CDR3 is built from 15 residues. The CDR3 spells CASSLAAGSTDTQYF. In DNA form, the CDR3 reads TGCGCCAGCAGCTTGGCGGCGGGAAGCACAGATACGCAGTATTTT.

This clonotype showed up just a few times. One base away lies a much larger clone, so this may be a sequencing read error. The chain combines TRBV20-1 with TRBJ2-5; 15 bases fit TRBD2. This CDR3 contains 17 residues. Germline loops: CDR1 DFQATT, CDR2 SNEGSKA (reference sequence). CDR3 DNA: TGCAGCGCTGATGTTTCTACGGGACTAGCGGGAGGAGAGTCCCAGTACTTC. It codes for CSADVSTGLAGGESQYF.

This clonotype was observed a handful of times. As DNA, the CDR3 is TGTGCCAGCAGCTTGGGGGAAGCGAAAGAGACCCAGTACTTC. Translated, it gives CASSLGEAKETQYF. The rearrangement links TRBV5-4 to TRBJ2-5; no definite D call. Trimming removed 0 bases at V and 3 bases at J, with 9 bases between. This CDR3 region has 14 residues. Germline CDR1 is SGHNT and CDR2 is YYREEE (reference sequence).

This clonotype was picked up a small number of times. A much larger clone differs from this one at a single base, so this may be a read error. The gene calls are TRBV29-1 and TRBJ2-1; D gene uncertain. CDR3 length equals 14 residues. The V and J ends lost 5 bases and 6 bases respectively, with 17 bases between them. Per the germline V gene, CDR1 is SQVTM and CDR2 is ANQGSEA. The CDR3 region is CSVNRISVGNEQFF. The CDR3, as DNA: TGCAGCGTTAATCGGATCTCAGTTGGCAATGAGCAGTTCTTC.

Regarding this clonotype: A much larger clonotype is one base distant, so this may be a read error. The rearrangement uses TRBV29-1 and TRBJ2-2; D remains ambiguous. The germline gives CDR1 SQVTM, CDR2 ANQGSEA. The germline V and J ends were trimmed by 4 bases and 7 bases, with 10 bases remaining between them. The CDR3 has 12 residues. The CDR3 sequence is CSVGQHNGELFF. In nucleotides, the CDR3 is TGCAGCGTTGGCCAGCACAACGGGGAGCTGTTTTTT.

The sample holds many counts of this clonotype. The chain has TRBV19 and TRBJ1-1, with 10 bases aligning to TRBD1. Germline V gene sequence: CDR1 LNHDA, CDR2 SQIVND (reference sequence). V gave up 5 bases and J gave up 4 bases; unmatched junction bases: 19. The length of the CDR3 is 19 residues. Here the CDR3 DNA reads TGTGCCAGTAGTCCTTTTCGGTGGGGACAGGGGAGTGTGGGCACTGAAGCTTTCTTT. This sequence encodes CASSPFRWGQGSVGTEAFF. Full variable domain (outside the CDR3, taken from reference TRBV19 and TRBJ1-1): DGGITQSPKYLFRKEGQNVTLSCEQNLNHDAMYWYRQDPGQGLRLIYYSQIVNDFQKGDIAEGYSVSREKKESFPLTVTSAQKNPTAFYLCASSPFRWGQGSVGTEAFFGQGTRLTVV.

This clonotype was detected ten times or more. V and J are TRBV7-8 and TRBJ2-3; no reliable D call. This CDR3 has 12 amino acids. Germline lookup yields CDR1 SGHVS and CDR2 FQNEAQ. The CDR3 is CATGSSTDTQYF. As DNA, the CDR3 is TGTGCTACCGGTTCTAGCACAGATACGCAGTATTTT.

This clonotype was seen more than once but under ten times. The conserved phenylalanine or tryptophan normally closing the CDR3 is absent here, so this likely arose from a read error. V is TRBV20-1 and J is TRBJ1-1; D gene ambiguous. This CDR3 comprises 16 residues. Trimming removed 3 bases from V and 0 bases from J, with 17 bases in between. CDR1 and CDR2 (germline): DFQATT, SNEGSKA (reference sequence). The CDR3 region is CSASRPQLRMNTEAFL. CDR3 in DNA: TGCAGTGCTAGCCGACCCCAGTTGCGGATGAACACTGAAGCTTTCCTT.

This clonotype appeared a single time. The gene calls are TRBV6-6 and TRBJ2-7, with unresolved D. The germline V and J ends were trimmed by 0 bases and 3 bases, with 24 bases remaining between them. Per the germline V gene, CDR1 is MNHNY and CDR2 is SVGAGI (reference sequence). The CDR3 contains 19 residues. The CDR3 region has the DNA TGTGCCAGCAGTTACTCGAGTGGCTCTTCCAGCACATCGGACTACGAGCAGTACTTC. Amino acids: CASSYSSGSSSTSDYEQYF.

This clonotype counts as medium-sized (0.01 to 0.1%). The chain combines TRBV6-8 with TRBJ1-6; D is unclear. Germline assignment: CDR1 MNHGY and CDR2 SAAAGT. V shed 6 bases and J shed 10 bases, with 13 bases lying between them. The CDR3 length is 13 residues. CDR3 in amino acids: CASRPKGGSPLHF. The CDR3 coding sequence is TGTGCCAGCAGGCCCAAGGGAGGCTCACCCCTCCACTTT.

Many counts were recorded for this clonotype. The CDR3 here is CASSSPAGTVSNEQYF. DNA for the CDR3: TGTGCCAGCAGTTCCCCCGCCGGGACAGTGAGCAACGAGCAGTACTTC. The rearrangement uses TRBV28 and TRBJ2-7, with 7 bases that match TRBD1. Germline CDR1 reads MDHEN; CDR2 reads SYDVKM. J gave up 5 bases and V 4 bases, and 14 bases lay outside the gene matches. This CDR3 is built from 16 residues.

This clonotype was counted ten times or more. The J gene is TRBJ2-5, the V gene TRBV7-8; 10 bases are a match to TRBD2. CDR1 and CDR2 from the germline V gene are SGHVS and FQNEAQ. This CDR3 comprises 16 residues. J gave up 2 bases and V 4 bases, and 7 bases lay outside the gene matches. CDR3: CASSSRTSGVQETQYF. As DNA, the CDR3 is TGTGCCAGCAGCTCCCGGACTAGCGGCGTGCAAGAGACCCAGTACTTC. The full variable domain, with the rest looked up from reference TRBV7-8 and TRBJ2-5, is GAGVSQSPRYKVAKRGQDVALRCDPISGHVSLFWYQQALGQGPEFLTYFQNEAQLDKSGLPSDRFFAERPEGSVSTLKIQRTQQEDSAVYLCASSSRTSGVQETQYFGPGTRLLVL.

This clonotype has ten or more counts. The genes are TRBV12-3 or TRBV12-4 and TRBJ1-2, with D possibly being TRBD1 (5 bases). This CDR3 has 14 amino acids. V was cut by 3 bases and J by 4 bases, with 12 bases left in between. CDR3 in amino acids: CASSFSQGSYGYTF. DNA for the CDR3: TGTGCCAGCAGTTTTTCCCAGGGAAGCTATGGCTACACCTTC.

This clonotype was observed at least ten times. The chain carries TRBV7-6 and TRBJ2-2; no definite D call. This CDR3 spans 14 amino acids. Trimming pared 1 base from V and 1 base from J, leaving 4 bases between. CDR1 is SGHVS and CDR2 is FNYEAQ in the germline V gene. The CDR3 loop reads CASSLVRNTGELFF. The DNA of the CDR3 is TGTGCCAGCAGCTTAGTACGGAACACCGGGGAGCTGTTTTTT.

The V and J genes are TRBV7-2 and TRBJ2-7; D tentatively reads TRBD1 or TRBD2 (5 bases each). CDR3 size: 13 residues. With 1 base removed from V and 5 bases from J, the gap between germline ends came to 9 bases. The germline CDR1 and CDR2 sequences are SGHTA and FQGNSA. CDR3 bases: TGTGCCAGCAGCTTAGTCAGGGACCACGAGCAGTACTTC. Protein sequence: CASSLVRDHEQYF.

This clonotype is categorized as medium-sized (0.01 to 0.1%). The chain is built from TRBV7-3 and TRBJ2-1; D possibly corresponds to TRBD2 (5 bases). The CDR3 has 13 amino acids. Trimming cost V 1 base and J 7 bases, with 8 bases left between them. Germline CDR1 is SGHTA and CDR2 is FQGTGA. CDR3 nucleotide sequence: TGTGCCAGCAGCTTAATGCCGGGGAATGAGCAGTTCTTC. It encodes CASSLMPGNEQFF. The variable domain in full, completed from reference TRBV7-3 and TRBJ2-1, reads GAGVSQTPSNKVTEKGKYVELRCDPISGHTALYWYRQSLGQGPEFLIYFQGTGAADDSGLPNDRFFAVRPEGSVSTLKIQRTERGDSAVYLCASSLMPGNEQFFGPGTRLTVL.

This clonotype was observed many times. This chain uses TRBV30 with TRBJ2-7; D gene ambiguous. The length of the CDR3 is 14 residues. Trimming pared 1 base from V and 2 bases from J, leaving 12 bases between. Looked up from germline, CDR1 is GTSNPN and CDR2 is SVGIG (reference sequence). The chain's CDR3 is CAWSAKGKTYEQYF. The CDR3 coding sequence is TGTGCCTGGAGTGCGAAGGGAAAAACCTACGAGCAGTACTTC.

The chain combines TRBV28 with TRBJ2-1; TRBD2 agrees at 11 bases. V shed 7 bases and J 6 bases; nucleotides not matched to a gene: 8. The CDR3 is 15 amino acids. Germline V gives CDR1 MDHEN, CDR2 SYDVKM. CDR3 residues: CASTPLAGECNEQFF. CDR3 in DNA: TGTGCCAGCACCCCACTAGCGGGAGAGTGCAATGAGCAGTTCTTC.